A selection of T cell receptor beta chains follows, all from one sample in a study of control samples from healthy donors and cancer patients. Profiling relied on immunoSEQ multiplex PCR, and the TCRdb table lists in-frame clones only, not all of them. The table has 150,000 to 200,000 clones, around nine tenths seen once; the top ten hold roughly 1.7%. The specimen sequenced was blood. The receptors here all came from a man aged 18 to 35 in good health. The CDR3 runs from the conserved cysteine through the conserved F or W. D genes are given only for firm matches. Clone size is not always given. Where it is, it says once, few, many or a class for expanded clones.

-	-	TRBV28	TRBJ1-4	TGTGCCAGCAGTCCCCCGAGTAGTGAAAAACTGTTTTTT	CASSPPSSEKLFF
-	-	TRBV4-3	TRBJ1-1	TGCGCCAGCAGCCCATCACGCGAGGGGGACACTGAAGCTTTCTTT	CASSPSREGDTEAFF
TRBD2	-	TRBV4-3	TRBJ2-5	TGCGCCAGCAGCCAAGATAGGCTAGCGGGGGGGCGCCAAGAGACCCAGTACTTC	CASSQDRLAGGRQETQYF
-	-	TRBV30	TRBJ1-1	TGTGCCTGGAGTGAGAAGGGGTTGAGGTACACTGAAGCTTTCTTT	CAWSEKGLRYTEAFF
-	-	TRBV18	TRBJ1-1	TGTGCCAGCTCACCAGACCAGATGAACACTGAAGCTTTCTTT	CASSPDQMNTEAFF
TRBD1	-	TRBV7-2	TRBJ1-5	TGTGCCAGCAGCCGCGGACAGGTGTGGGTTCAGCCCCAGCATTTT	CASSRGQVWVQPQHF
TRBD2	-	TRBV4-2	TRBJ2-3	TGTGCCAGCAGCCAAGATGAGTCGGGGGGGTTGGCAGATACGCAGTATTTT	CASSQDESGGLADTQYF
-	once	TRBV6-6	TRBJ2-7	TGTGCCAGCAGTTACGGGGCAGCGAGCTCCTACGAGCAGTACTTC	CASSYGAASSYEQYF
-	few	TRBV7-2	TRBJ1-6	TGTGCCAGCAGCTCCTTTCTCCAAAATGATTCACCCCTCCACTTT	CASSSFLQNDSPLHF
TRBD1	-	TRBV7-9	TRBJ2-2	TGTGCCAGCAGCTTAGTTGGGACAGGGGGCACCGGGGAGCTGTTTTTT	CASSLVGTGGTGELFF
TRBD2	-	TRBV11-2	TRBJ2-7	TGTGCCAGTAGCGGGGGGGCCTACGAGCAGTACTTC	CASSGGAYEQYF
-	-	TRBV6-2/TRBV6-3	TRBJ1-1	TGTGCCAGCAGTTACGGAGGGACTGAAGCTTTCTTT	CASSYGGTEAFF
TRBD1	-	TRBV6-2/TRBV6-3	TRBJ2-7	TGTGCCAGCAGTCTGGACAGGGCCACATACATCTACGAGCAGTACTTC	CASSLDRATYIYEQYF
-	-	TRBV5-4	TRBJ2-2	TGTGCCAGCAGCACCGGGACCTCCAGGGATTCCGGGGAGCTGTTTTTT	CASSTGTSRDSGELFF
-	-	TRBV7-8	TRBJ1-2	TGTGCCAGCAGACCCTTCGGGAAGGGTGCCCCTAACTATGGCTACACCTTC	CASRPFGKGAPNYGYTF
TRBD1	-	TRBV4-1	TRBJ2-7	TGCGCCAGCAGCCAAGCACAGGGGACCACCTACGAGCAGTACTTC	CASSQAQGTTYEQYF
TRBD1	-	TRBV7-9	TRBJ2-7	TGTGCCAGCAGCTTAATGCGACAGGGGGCTGGAGAGCAGTACTTC	CASSLMRQGAGEQYF
TRBD1	once	TRBV5-1	TRBJ2-2	TGCGCCAGCAGCCCGGACAGGGTAGTGGCCGGGGAGCTGTTTTTT	CASSPDRVVAGELFF
-	-	TRBV2	TRBJ2-2	TGTGCCAGCAGTACTAACCACCCCAGGAACACCGGGGAGCTGTTTTTT	CASSTNHPRNTGELFF
TRBD1	once	TRBV19	TRBJ2-1	TGTGCCAGTAGTGACAGGGAAAACAATGAGCAGTTCTTC	CASSDRENNEQFF